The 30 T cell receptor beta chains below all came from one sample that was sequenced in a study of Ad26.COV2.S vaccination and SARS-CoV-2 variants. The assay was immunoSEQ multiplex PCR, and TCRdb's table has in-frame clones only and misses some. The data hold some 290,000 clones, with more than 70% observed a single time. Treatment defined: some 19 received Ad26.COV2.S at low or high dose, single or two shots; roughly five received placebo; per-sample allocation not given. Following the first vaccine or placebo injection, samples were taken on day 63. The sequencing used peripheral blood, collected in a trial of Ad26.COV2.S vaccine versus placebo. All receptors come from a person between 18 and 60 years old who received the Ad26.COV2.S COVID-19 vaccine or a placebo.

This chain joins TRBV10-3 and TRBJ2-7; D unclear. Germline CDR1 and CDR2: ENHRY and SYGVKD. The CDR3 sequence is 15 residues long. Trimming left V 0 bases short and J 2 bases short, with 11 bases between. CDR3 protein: CAISESIGWTYEQYF. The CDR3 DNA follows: TGTGCCATCAGTGAGTCGATAGGGTGGACCTACGAGCAGTACTTC.

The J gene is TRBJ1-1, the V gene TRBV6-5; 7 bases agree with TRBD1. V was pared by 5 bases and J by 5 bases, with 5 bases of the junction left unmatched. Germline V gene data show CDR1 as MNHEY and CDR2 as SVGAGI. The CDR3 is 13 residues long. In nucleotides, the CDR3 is TGTGCCAGCAGTCTTACAGGGGCTACTGAAGCTTTCTTT. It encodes CASSLTGATEAFF.

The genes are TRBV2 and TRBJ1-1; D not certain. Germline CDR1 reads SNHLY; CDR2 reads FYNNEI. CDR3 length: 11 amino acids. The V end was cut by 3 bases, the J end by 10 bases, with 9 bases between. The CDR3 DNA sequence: TGTGCCAGCAGTGAGAAAGGGAGAGCTTTCTTT. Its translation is CASSEKGRAFF.

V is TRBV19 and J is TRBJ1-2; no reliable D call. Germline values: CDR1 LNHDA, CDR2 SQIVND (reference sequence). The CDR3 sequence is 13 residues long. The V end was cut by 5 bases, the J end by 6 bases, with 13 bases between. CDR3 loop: CASSPRLPDGYTF. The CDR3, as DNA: TGTGCCAGTAGTCCCAGATTACCTGATGGCTACACCTTC.

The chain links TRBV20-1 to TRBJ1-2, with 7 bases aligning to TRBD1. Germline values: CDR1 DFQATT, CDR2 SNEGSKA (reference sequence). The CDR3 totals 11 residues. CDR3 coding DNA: TGCACCCAGGACAGGAGATATGGCTACACCTTC. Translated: CTQDRRYGYTF.

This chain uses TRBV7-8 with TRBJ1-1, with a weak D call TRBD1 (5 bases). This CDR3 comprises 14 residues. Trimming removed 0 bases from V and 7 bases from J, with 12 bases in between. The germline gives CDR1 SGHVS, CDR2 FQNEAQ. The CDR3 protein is CASSLAGPGVEAFF. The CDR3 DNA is TGTGCCAGCAGCTTAGCAGGTCCGGGGGTTGAAGCTTTCTTT. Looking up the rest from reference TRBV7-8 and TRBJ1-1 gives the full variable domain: GAGVSQSPRYKVAKRGQDVALRCDPISGHVSLFWYQQALGQGPEFLTYFQNEAQLDKSGLPSDRFFAERPEGSVSTLKIQRTQQEDSAVYLCASSLAGPGVEAFFGQGTRLTVV.

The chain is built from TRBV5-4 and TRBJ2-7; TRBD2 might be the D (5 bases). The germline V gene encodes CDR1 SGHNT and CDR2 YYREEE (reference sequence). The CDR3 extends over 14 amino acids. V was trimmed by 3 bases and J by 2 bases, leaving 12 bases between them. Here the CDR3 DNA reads TGTGCCAGCAGCTCAACTAGTTACGCCTACGAGCAGTACTTC. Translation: CASSSTSYAYEQYF.

CDR3 nucleotides: TGCGCCAGCAGCGGCCGGGACACGAACTCGAACACTGAAGCTTTCTTT. It specifies CASSGRDTNSNTEAFF. V and J are TRBV4-3 and TRBJ1-1; maybe TRBD1 (6 bases). The length of the CDR3 is 16 residues. V shed 5 bases and J shed 1 base, with 17 bases lying between them. Germline V lookup: CDR1 LGHNA, CDR2 YSLEER.

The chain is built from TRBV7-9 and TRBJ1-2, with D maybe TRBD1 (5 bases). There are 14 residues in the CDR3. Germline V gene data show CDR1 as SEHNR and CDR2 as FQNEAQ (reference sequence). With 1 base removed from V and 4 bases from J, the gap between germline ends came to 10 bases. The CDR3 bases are TGTGCCAGCAGCTTAGGGAGACAGAGCTATGGCTACACCTTC. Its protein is CASSLGRQSYGYTF.

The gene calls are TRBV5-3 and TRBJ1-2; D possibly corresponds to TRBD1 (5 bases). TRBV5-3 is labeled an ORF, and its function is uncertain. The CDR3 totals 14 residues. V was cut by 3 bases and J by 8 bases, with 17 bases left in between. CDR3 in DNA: TGTGCCAGAAGCTCCAGGATCTGGGGGGTCGGCTACACCTTC. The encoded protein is CARSSRIWGVGYTF.

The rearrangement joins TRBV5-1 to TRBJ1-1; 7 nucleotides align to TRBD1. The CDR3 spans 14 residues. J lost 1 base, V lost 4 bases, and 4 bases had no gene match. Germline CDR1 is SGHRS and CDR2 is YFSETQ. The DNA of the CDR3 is TGCGCCAGCAGCGATCGGACAGGGAACACTGAAGCTTTCTTT. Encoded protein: CASSDRTGNTEAFF.

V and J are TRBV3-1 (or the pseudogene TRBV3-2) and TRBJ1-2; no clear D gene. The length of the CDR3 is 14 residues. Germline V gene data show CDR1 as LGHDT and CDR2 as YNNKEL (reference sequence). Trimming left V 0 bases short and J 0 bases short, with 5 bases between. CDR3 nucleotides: TGTGCCAGCAGCCAAGACTTTTCTAACTATGGCTACACCTTC. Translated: CASSQDFSNYGYTF.

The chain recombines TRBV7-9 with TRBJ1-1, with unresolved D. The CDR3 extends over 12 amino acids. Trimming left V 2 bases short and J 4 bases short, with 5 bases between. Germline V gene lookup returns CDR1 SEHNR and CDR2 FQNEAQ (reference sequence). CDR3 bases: TGTGCCAGCAGCTTAATAGGCACTGAAGCTTTCTTT. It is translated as CASSLIGTEAFF.

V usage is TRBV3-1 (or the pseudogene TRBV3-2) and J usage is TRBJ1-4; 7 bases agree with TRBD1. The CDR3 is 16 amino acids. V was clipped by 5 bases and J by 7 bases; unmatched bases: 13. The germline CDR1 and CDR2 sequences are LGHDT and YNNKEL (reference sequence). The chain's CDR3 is CASSSSLGRGAEKLFF. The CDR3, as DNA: TGTGCCAGCAGCTCCAGTCTGGGCAGGGGGGCTGAAAAACTGTTTTTT.

The CDR3 bases are TGTGCCAGCAGTGAAGCGCCGCACGAACAGGGCTACACCTTC. Translating gives CASSEAPHEQGYTF. The V gene is TRBV6-1, the J gene TRBJ1-2; unclear D gene. This CDR3 has 14 residues. CDR1 and CDR2 from the germline V gene are MNHNS and SASEGT. The V and J ends lost 0 bases and 8 bases respectively, with 13 bases between them.

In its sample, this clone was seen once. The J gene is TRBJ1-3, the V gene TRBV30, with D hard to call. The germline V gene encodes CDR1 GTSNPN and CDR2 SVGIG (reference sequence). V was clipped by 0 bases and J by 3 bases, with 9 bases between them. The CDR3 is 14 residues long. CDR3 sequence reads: CAWSVRGIGNTIYF. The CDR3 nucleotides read TGTGCCTGGAGTGTGCGGGGAATTGGAAACACCATATATTTT. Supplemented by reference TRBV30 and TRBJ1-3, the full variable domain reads SQTIHQWPATLVQPVGSPLSLECTVEGTSNPNLYWYRQAAGRGLQLLFYSVGIGQISSEVPQNLSASRPQDRQFILSSKKLLLSDSGFYLCAWSVRGIGNTIYFGEGSWLTVV.

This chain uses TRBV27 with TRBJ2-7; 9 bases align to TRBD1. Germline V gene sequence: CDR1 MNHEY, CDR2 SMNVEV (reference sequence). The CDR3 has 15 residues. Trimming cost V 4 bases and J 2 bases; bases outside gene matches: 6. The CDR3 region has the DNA TGTGCCAGCAGTTCCGCGGGACAGGGAGCCTACGAGCAGTACTTC. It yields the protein CASSSAGQGAYEQYF.

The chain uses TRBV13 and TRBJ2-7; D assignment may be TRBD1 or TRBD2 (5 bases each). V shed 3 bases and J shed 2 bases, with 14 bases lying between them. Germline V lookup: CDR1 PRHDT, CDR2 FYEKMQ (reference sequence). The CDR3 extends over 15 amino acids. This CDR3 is CASSFLRDRTYEQYF. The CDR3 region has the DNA TGTGCCAGCAGCTTTCTCCGGGACCGGACCTACGAGCAGTACTTC.

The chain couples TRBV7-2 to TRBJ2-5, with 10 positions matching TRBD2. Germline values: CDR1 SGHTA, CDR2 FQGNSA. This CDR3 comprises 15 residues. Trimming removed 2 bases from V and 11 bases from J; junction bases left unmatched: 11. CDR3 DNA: TGTGCCAGCAGCTTACAGCGGGGGGGATATTGGAAGCAGTACTTC. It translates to CASSLQRGGYWKQYF.

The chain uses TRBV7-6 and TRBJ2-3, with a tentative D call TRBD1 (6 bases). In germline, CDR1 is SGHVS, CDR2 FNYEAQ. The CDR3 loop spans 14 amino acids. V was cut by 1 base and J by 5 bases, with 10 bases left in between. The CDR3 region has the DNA TGTGCCAGCAGCTTAGTACTAGGGGGAGATACGCAGTATTTT. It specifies CASSLVLGGDTQYF.

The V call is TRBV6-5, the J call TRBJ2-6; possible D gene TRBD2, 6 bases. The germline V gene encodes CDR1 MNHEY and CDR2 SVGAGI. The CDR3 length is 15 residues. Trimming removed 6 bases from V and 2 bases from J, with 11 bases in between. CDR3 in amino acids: CASRITGAGANVLTF. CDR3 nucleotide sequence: TGTGCCAGCAGGATAACGGGGGCTGGGGCCAACGTCCTGACTTTC.

The CDR3 DNA is TGTGCCAGCTCACCAGGGGACCTGAAGACCCAGTACTTC. It encodes CASSPGDLKTQYF. The chain recombines TRBV18 with TRBJ2-5; D possibly matches TRBD1 or TRBD2 (5 bases each). The germline CDR1 and CDR2 sequences are KGHSH and LQKENI. Trimming shortened V by 2 bases and J by 6 bases, and 10 bases separated the two germline ends. This CDR3 comprises 13 residues.

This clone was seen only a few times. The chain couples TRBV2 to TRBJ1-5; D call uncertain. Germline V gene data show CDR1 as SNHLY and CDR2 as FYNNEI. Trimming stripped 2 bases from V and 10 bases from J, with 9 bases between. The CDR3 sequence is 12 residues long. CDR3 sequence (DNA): TGTGCCAGCAGTGAAAGGCCCCTTCCCCAGCATTTT. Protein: CASSERPLPQHF.

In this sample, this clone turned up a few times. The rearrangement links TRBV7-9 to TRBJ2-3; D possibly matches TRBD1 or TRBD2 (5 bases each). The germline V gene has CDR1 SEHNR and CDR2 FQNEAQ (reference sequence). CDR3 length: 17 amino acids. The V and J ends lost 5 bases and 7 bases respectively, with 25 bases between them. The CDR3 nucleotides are TGTGCCAGCAGCGACTCAACTTTGGGACCCGCCACCAATACGCAGTATTTT. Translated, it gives CASSDSTLGPATNTQYF.

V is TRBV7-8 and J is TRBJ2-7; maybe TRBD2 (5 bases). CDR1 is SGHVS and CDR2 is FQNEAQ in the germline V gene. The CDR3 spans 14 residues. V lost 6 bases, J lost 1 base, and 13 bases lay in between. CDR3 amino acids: CASRAGGSSYEQYF. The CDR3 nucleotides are TGTGCCAGCAGGGCCGGCGGGTCTTCCTACGAGCAGTACTTC.

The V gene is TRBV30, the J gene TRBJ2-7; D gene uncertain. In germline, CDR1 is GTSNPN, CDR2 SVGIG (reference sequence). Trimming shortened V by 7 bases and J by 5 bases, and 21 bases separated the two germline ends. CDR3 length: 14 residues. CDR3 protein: CASVRRLSSDEQYF. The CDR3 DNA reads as TGTGCCTCTGTTCGCCGTCTCAGCTCGGACGAGCAGTACTTC. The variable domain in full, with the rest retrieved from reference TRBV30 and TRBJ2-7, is SQTIHQWPATLVQPVGSPLSLECTVEGTSNPNLYWYRQAAGRGLQLLFYSVGIGQISSEVPQNLSASRPQDRQFILSSKKLLLSDSGFYLCASVRRLSSDEQYFGPGTRLTVT.

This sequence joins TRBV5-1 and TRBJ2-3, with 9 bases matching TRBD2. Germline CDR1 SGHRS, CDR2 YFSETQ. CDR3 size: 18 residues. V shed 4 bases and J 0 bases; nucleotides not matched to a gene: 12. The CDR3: CASSRILRGGSSTDTQYF. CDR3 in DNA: TGCGCCAGCAGCCGCATTCTGCGGGGGGGCTCCAGCACAGATACGCAGTATTTT.

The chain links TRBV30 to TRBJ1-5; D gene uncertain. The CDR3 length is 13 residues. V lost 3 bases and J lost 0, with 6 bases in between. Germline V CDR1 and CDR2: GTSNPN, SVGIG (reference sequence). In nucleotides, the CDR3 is TGTGCCTGGAGGGCAGATAGCAATCAGCCCCAGCATTTT. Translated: CAWRADSNQPQHF.

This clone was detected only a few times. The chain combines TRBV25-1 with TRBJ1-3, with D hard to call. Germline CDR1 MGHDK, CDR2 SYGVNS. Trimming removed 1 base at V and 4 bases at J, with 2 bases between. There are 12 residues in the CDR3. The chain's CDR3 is CASSELGNTIYF. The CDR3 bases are TGTGCCAGCAGTGAATTGGGAAACACCATATATTTT.

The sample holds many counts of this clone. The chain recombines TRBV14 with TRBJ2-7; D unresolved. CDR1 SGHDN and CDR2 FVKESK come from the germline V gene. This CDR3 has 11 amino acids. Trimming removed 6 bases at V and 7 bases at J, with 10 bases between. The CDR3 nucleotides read TGTGCCAGCAGTTACTCGTGGGAGCAGTACTTC. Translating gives CASSYSWEQYF.